This TCR beta chain comes out of a study of CD8 T cells in Susac syndrome. cDNA came from about 0.5 to 1 ug RNA primed by random hexamers. Using its own MiXCR run on the immunoSEQ multiplex PCR reads, TCRdb lists one record per CDR3 protein. The repertoire holds 120,000 or so distinct CDR3 sequences, with approximately 94% as singletons. Germline assignment: CDR1 SQVTM and CDR2 ANQGSEA. CDR3 length equals 15 residues. Trimming cost V 1 base and J 8 bases, with 19 bases left between them. CD8+ and CD4+ T cells were negatively isolated; TEMRA cells were FACS-enriched. Source material: CD4+ T cells from PBMCs. The receptor comes from a human donor in good health. The V call is TRBV29-1, the J call TRBJ2-3; possible D gene TRBD1, 6 bases. The CDR3 bases are TGCAGCGTTGAAGGGACAGAAGGGTCGCGTTTTACGCAGTATTTT. As protein: CSVEGTEGSRFTQYF.